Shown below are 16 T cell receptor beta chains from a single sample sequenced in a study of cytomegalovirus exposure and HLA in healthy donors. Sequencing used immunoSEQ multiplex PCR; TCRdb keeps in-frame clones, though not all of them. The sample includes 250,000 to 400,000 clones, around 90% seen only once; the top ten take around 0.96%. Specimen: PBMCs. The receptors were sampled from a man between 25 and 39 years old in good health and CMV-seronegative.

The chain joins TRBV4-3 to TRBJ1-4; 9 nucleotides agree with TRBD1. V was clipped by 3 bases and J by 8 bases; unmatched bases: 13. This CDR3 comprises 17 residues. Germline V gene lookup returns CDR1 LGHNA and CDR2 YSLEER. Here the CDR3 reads CASSHEYYRGRREKLFF. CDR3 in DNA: TGCGCCAGCAGCCACGAATACTACAGGGGGCGCCGGGAAAAACTGTTTTTT.

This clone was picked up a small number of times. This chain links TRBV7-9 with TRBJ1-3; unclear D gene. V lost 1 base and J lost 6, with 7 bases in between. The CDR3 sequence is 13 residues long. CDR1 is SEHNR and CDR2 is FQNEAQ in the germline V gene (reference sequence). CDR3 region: CASSLVQENTIYF. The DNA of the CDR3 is TGTGCCAGCAGCTTAGTACAAGAAAACACCATATATTTT.

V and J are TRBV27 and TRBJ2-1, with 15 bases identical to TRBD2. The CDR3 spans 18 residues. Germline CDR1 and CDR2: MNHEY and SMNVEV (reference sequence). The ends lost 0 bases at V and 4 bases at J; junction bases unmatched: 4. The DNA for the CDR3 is TGTGCCAGCAGTTTATCAGGACTAGCGGGGGGGCTGTACAATGAGCAGTTCTTC. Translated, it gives CASSLSGLAGGLYNEQFF.

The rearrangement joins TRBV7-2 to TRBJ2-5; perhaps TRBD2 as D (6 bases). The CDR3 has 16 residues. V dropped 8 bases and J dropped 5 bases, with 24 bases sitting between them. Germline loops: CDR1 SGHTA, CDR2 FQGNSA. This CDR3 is CASSREGRGLWETQYF. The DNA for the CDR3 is TGTGCCAGCTCCCGAGAAGGGCGGGGCCTGTGGGAGACCCAGTACTTC. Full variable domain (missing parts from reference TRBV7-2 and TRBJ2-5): GAGVSQSPSNKVTEKGKDVELRCDPISGHTALYWYRQSLGQGLEFLIYFQGNSAPDKSGLPSDRFSAERTGGSVSTLTIQRTQQEDSAVYLCASSREGRGLWETQYFGPGTRLLVL.

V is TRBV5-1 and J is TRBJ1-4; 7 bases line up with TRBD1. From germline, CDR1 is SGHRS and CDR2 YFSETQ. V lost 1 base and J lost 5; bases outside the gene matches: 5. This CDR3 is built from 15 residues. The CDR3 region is CASSLLGTANEKLFF. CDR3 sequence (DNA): TGCGCCAGCAGCTTGTTGGGGACAGCGAATGAAAAACTGTTTTTT.

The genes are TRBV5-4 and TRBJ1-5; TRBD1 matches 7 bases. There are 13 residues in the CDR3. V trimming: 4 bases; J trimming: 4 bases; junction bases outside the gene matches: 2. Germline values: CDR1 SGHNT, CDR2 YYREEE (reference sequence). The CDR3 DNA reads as TGTGCCAGCAGCGCGGGACAGAATCAGCCCCAGCATTTT. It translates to CASSAGQNQPQHF.

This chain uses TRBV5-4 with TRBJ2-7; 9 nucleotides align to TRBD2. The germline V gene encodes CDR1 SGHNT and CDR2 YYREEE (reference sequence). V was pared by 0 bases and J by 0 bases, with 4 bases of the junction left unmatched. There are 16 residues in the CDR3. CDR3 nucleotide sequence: TGTGCCAGCAGCTTGGCCGCTAGCGGGGCCTCCTACGAGCAGTACTTC. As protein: CASSLAASGASYEQYF.

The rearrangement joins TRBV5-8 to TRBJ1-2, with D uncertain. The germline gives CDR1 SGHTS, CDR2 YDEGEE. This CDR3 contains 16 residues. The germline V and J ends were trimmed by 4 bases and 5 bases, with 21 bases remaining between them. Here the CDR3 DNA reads TGTGCCAGCAGCCGGCCTGGACTCGGGAATTTATATGGCTACACCTTC. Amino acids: CASSRPGLGNLYGYTF.

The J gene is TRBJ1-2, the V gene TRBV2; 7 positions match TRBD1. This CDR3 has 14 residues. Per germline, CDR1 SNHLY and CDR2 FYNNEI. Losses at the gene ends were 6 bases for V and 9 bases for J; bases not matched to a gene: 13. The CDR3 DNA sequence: TGTGCCAGCAGAGAGGCGCTAGGGGGCCGTAGCTACACCTTC. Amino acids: CASREALGGRSYTF.

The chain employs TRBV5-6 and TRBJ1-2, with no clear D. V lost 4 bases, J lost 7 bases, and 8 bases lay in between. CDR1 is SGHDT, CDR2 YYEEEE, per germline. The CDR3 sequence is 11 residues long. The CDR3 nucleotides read TGTGCCAGCAGCCTTGGGAGTGGCTACACCTTC. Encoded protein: CASSLGSGYTF. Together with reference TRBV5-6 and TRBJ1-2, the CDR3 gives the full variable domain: DAGVTQSPTHLIKTRGQQVTLRCSPKSGHDTVSWYQQALGQGPQFIFQYYEEEERQRGNFPDRFSGHQFPNYSSELNVNALLLGDSALYLCASSLGSGYTFGSGTRLTVV.

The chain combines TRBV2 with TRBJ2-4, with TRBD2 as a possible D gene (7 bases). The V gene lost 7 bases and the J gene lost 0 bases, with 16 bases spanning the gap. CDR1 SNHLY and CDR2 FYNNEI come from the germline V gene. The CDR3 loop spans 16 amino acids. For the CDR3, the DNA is TGTGCCAGCAACCCCCGGGGAGGGGGAGCCAAAAACATTCAGTACTTC. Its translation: CASNPRGGGAKNIQYF.

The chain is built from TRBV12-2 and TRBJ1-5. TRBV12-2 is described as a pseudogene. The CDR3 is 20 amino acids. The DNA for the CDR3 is TGTGCAAGTCGCTTAGCGCTATCGATGTCAGAGGCTTGCAGCAATCAGCCCCAGCATTTT. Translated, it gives CASRLALSMSEACSNQPQHF.

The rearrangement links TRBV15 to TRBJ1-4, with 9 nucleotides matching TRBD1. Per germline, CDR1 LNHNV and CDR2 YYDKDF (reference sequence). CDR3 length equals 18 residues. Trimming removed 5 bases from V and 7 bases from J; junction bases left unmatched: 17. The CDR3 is CATSLGQGSTEGGEKLFF. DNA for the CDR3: TGTGCCACCAGCCTGGGACAGGGATCGACCGAAGGGGGTGAAAAACTGTTTTTT.

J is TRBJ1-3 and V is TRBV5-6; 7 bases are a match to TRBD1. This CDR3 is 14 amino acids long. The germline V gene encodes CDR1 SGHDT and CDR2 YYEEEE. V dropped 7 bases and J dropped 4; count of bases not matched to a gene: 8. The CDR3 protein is CASFMTGLGNTIYF. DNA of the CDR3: TGTGCCAGCTTCATGACAGGGCTCGGAAACACCATATATTTT.

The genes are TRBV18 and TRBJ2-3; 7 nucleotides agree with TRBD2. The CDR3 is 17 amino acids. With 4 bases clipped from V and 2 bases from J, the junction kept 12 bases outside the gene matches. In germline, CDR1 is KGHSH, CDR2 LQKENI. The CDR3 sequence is CASSLGLVPSNTDTQYF. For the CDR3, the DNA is TGTGCCAGCTCACTCGGACTAGTCCCGTCGAACACAGATACGCAGTATTTT.

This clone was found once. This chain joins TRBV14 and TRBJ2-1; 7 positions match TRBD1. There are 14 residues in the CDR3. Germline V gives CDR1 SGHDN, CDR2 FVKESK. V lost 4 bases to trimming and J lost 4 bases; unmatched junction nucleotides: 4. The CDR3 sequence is CASSRTGQYNEQFF. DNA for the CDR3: TGTGCCAGCAGCCGAACGGGACAGTACAATGAGCAGTTCTTC.